The 9 T cell receptor beta chains presented below share a single source sample, sequenced in a study of control samples from healthy donors and cancer patients. The data were produced by immunoSEQ multiplex PCR, yet TCRdb's version contains in-frame clones alone and is incomplete. Of about 95,000 clones listed, about 88% are singletons. Sequenced sample: blood. The receptors shown here come from a woman in her seventies in good health.

In this sample, this clone turned up a few times. The gene calls are TRBV5-1 and TRBJ2-1; 7 bases align to TRBD2. There are 14 residues in the CDR3. Germline CDR1 reads SGHRS; CDR2 reads YFSETQ. V was clipped by 1 base and J by 16 bases; unmatched bases: 14. In DNA, the CDR3 is TGCGCCAGCAGCTTGAGTTTGACGGCGGGAGTGCGATTCTTC. Amino acids: CASSLSLTAGVRFF. Variable domain in full (rest from reference TRBV5-1 and TRBJ2-1): KAGVTQTPRYLIKTRGQQVTLSCSPISGHRSVSWYQQTPGQGLQFLFEYFSETQRNKGNFPGRFSGRQFSNSRSEMNVSTLELGDSALYLCASSLSLTAGVRFFGPGTRLTVL.

The chain uses TRBV12-3 or TRBV12-4 and TRBJ2-7, with D perhaps matching TRBD2 (5 bases). Trimming took off 4 bases at V and 3 bases at J, with 7 bases between the two ends. This CDR3 comprises 12 residues. This chain's CDR3 is CASSYRGYEQYF. Written as DNA, the CDR3 is TGTGCCAGCAGTTACCGGGGCTACGAGCAGTACTTC.

The V call is TRBV2, the J call TRBJ1-5; no reliable D call. V lost 0 bases and J lost 4, with 7 bases in between. The CDR3 runs to 14 residues. Germline V lookup: CDR1 SNHLY, CDR2 FYNNEI. The CDR3 is CASSEALRNQPQHF. The CDR3 bases are TGTGCCAGCAGTGAAGCGCTACGTAATCAGCCCCAGCATTTT. The complete variable domain, with remaining parts taken from reference TRBV2 and TRBJ1-5, reads EPEVTQTPSHQVTQMGQEVILRCVPISNHLYFYWYRQILGQKVEFLVSFYNNEISEKSEIFDDQFSVERPDGSNFTLKIRSTKLEDSAMYFCASSEALRNQPQHFGDGTRLSIL.

The chain is built from TRBV19 and TRBJ1-1; D is unclear. The CDR3 contains 12 residues. V gave up 9 bases and J gave up 1 base, with 9 bases separating them. Germline V gene data show CDR1 as LNHDA and CDR2 as SQIVND (reference sequence). The CDR3 DNA reads as TGTGCCAGCTGGAACAGGAACACTGAAGCTTTCTTT. Translation gives CASWNRNTEAFF.

This clone was detected a few times. The gene calls are TRBV2 and TRBJ1-1; D perhaps matches TRBD1 (6 bases). Trimming removed 2 bases at V and 6 bases at J, with 13 bases between. The germline CDR1 and CDR2 sequences are SNHLY and FYNNEI. This CDR3 has 14 amino acids. This CDR3 is CASSEMGGAAEAFF. In DNA, the CDR3 is TGTGCCAGCAGTGAAATGGGGGGGGCCGCTGAAGCTTTCTTT.

The chain employs TRBV6-5 and TRBJ2-7; D is perhaps TRBD2 (6 bases). The CDR3 runs 13 residues. Germline values: CDR1 MNHEY, CDR2 SVGAGI. Trimming shortened V by 7 bases and J by 4 bases, and 14 bases separated the two germline ends. CDR3 in DNA: TGTGCCAGCACCGGGAGTTACTATTACGAGCAGTACTTC. Its translation is CASTGSYYYEQYF.

The chain is built from TRBV7-9 and TRBJ1-6; D unclear. The V gene's germline CDR1 is SEHNR and CDR2 FQNEAQ (reference sequence). V lost 3 bases, J lost 8 bases, and 8 bases lay in between. This CDR3 is 13 amino acids long. In DNA form, the CDR3 reads TGTGCCAGCAGCTTCGCGAGCTATTCACCCCTCCACTTT. It specifies CASSFASYSPLHF.

The V and J genes are TRBV5-1 and TRBJ1-4, with D uncertain. Germline loops: CDR1 SGHRS, CDR2 YFSETQ. This CDR3 has 15 amino acids. Trimming pared 5 bases from V and 0 bases from J, leaving 11 bases between. Here the CDR3 reads CASSSYFATNEKLFF. The CDR3 DNA is TGCGCCAGCAGTTCCTACTTTGCAACTAATGAAAAACTGTTTTTT.

The CDR3 nucleotides are TGTGCCAGCACCCTTGGGGTAGCGGGGGCCCACACGCAGTATTTT. Translated: CASTLGVAGAHTQYF. The chain recombines TRBV2 with TRBJ2-3, with 9 bases identical to TRBD2. Per germline, CDR1 SNHLY and CDR2 FYNNEI. The J segment lost 9 bases and the V segment lost 7 bases, leaving 14 bases of the junction unmatched. The CDR3 covers 15 residues.